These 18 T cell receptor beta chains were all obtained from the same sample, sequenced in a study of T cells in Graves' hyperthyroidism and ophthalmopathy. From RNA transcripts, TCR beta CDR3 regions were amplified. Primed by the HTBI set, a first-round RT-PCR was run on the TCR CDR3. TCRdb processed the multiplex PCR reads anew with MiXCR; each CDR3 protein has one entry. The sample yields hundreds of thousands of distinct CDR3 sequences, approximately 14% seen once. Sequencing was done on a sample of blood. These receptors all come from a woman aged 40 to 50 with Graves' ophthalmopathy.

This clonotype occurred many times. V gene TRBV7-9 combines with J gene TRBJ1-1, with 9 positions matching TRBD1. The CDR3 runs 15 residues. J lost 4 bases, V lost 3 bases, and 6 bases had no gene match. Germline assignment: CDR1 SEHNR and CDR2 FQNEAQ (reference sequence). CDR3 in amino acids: CASSFGTGGFTEAFF. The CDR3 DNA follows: TGTGCCAGCAGCTTCGGTACAGGGGGCTTCACTGAAGCTTTCTTT.

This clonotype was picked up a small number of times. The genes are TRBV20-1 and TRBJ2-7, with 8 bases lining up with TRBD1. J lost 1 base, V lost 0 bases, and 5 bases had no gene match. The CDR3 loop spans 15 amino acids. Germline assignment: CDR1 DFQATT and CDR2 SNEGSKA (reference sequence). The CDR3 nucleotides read TGCAGTGCTAGAGATATAACAGGGGGATCCTACGAGCAGTACTTC. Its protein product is CSARDITGGSYEQYF.

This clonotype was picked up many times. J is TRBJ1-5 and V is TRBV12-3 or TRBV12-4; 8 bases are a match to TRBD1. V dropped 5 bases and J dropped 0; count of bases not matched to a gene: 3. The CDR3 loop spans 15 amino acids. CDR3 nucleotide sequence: TGTGCCAGCAGTCAGACAGGGGTTAGCAATCAGCCCCAGCATTTT. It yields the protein CASSQTGVSNQPQHF.

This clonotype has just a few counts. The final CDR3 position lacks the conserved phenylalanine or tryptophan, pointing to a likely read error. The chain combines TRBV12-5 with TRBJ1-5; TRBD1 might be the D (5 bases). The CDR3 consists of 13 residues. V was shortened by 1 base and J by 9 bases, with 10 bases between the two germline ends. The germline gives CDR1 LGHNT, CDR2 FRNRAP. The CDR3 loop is CASGLGGMLPQHL. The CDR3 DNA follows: TGTGCTAGTGGTTTGGGGGGCATGTTGCCCCAGCATCTT.

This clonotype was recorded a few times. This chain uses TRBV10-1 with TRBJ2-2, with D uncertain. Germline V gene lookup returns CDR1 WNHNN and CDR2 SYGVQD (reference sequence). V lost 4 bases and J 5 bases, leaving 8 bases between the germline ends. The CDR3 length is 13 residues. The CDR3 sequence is CASSVSYTGELFF. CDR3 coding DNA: TGCGCCAGCAGTGTTTCGTATACCGGGGAGCTGTTTTTT.

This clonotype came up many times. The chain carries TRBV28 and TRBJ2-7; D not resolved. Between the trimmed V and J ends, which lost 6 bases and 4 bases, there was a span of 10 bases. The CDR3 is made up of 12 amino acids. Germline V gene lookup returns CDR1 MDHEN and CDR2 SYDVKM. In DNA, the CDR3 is TGTGCCAGCAGGGGAACAGCATACGAGCAGTACTTC. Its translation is CASRGTAYEQYF.

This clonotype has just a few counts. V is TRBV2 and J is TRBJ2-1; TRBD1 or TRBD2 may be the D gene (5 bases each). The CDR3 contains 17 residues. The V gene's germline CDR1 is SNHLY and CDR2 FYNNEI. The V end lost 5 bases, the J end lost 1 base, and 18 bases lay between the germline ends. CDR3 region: CASSRDHPSQSYNEQFF. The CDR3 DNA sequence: TGTGCCAGCAGTCGGGACCACCCTTCCCAATCCTACAATGAGCAGTTCTTC.

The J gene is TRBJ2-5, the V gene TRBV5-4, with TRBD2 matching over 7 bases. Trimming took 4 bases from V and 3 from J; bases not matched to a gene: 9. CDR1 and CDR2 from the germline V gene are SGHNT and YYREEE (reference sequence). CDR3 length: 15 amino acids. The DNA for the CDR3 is TGTGCCAGCAGCAACCCTAGCGGTGCAAAAGAGACCCAGTACTTC. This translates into CASSNPSGAKETQYF.

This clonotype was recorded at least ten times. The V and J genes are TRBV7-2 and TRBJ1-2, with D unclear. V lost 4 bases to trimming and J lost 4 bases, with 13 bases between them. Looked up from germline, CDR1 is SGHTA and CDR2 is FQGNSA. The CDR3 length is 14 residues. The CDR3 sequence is CASSYRAAVYGYTF. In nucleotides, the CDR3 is TGTGCCAGCAGCTACCGGGCGGCGGTCTATGGCTACACCTTC.

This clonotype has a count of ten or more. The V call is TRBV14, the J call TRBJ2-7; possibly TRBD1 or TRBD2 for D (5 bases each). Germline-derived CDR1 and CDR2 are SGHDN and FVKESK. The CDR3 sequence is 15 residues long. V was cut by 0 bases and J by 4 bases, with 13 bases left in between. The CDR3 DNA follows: TGTGCCAGCAGCCAAGACGGGACGGGGAATTACGAGCAGTACTTC. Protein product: CASSQDGTGNYEQYF.

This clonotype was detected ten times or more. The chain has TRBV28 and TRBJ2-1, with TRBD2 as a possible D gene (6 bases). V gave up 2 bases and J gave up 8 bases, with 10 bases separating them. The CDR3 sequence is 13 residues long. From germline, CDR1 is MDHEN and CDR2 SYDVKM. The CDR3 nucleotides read TGTGCCAGCAGTTTACGGGGGTCCGATGAGCAGTTCTTC. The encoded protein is CASSLRGSDEQFF.

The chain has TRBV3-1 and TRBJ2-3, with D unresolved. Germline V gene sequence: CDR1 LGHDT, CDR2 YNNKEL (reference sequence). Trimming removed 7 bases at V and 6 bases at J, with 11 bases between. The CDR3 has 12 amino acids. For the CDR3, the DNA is TGTGCCAGCAACTATGGCCCGGATACGCAGTATTTT. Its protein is CASNYGPDTQYF.

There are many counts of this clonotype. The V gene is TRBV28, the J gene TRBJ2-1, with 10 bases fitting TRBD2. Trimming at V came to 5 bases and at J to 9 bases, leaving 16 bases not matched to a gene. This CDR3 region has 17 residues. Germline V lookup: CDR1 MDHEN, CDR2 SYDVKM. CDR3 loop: CASSPFGELAGVGEQFF. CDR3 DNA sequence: TGTGCCAGCAGTCCTTTCGGAGAGCTAGCGGGAGTTGGTGAGCAGTTCTTC.

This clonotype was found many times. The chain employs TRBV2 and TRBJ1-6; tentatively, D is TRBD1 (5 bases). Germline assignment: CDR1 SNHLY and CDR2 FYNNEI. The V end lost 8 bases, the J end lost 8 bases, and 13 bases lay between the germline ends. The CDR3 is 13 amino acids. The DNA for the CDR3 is TGTGCCAGCGAGTGGCAAGGGGATTCACCCCTCCACTTT. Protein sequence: CASEWQGDSPLHF.

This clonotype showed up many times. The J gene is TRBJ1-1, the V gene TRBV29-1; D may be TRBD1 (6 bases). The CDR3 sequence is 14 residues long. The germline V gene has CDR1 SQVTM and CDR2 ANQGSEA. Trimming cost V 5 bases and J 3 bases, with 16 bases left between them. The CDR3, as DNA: TGCAGCGTTATGAGGGGGGGCTGGGACACTGAAGCTTTCTTT. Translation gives CSVMRGGWDTEAFF.

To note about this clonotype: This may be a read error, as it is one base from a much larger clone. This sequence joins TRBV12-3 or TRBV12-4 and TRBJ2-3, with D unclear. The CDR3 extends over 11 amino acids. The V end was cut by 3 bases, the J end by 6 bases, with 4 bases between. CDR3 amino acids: CASSFFDTQYF. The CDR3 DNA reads TGTGCCAGCAGTTTTTTCGATACGCAGTATTTT.

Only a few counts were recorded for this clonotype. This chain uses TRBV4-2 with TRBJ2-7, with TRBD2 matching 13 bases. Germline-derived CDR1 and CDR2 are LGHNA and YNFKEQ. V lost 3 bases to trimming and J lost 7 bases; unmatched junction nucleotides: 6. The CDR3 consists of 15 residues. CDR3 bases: TGTGCCAGCAGCCAGGGACTAGCGGGGTCGCGGGAGCAGTACTTC. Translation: CASSQGLAGSREQYF.

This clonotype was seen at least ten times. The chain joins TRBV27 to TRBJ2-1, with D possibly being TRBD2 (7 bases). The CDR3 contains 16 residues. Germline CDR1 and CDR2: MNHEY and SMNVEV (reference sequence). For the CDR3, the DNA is TGTGAGGTGGGGGGGGCGGGATCTCGCCGTCGCAATGAGCAGTTCTTC. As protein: CEVGGAGSRRRNEQFF.